The sequence of this TCR beta chain was determined in a study of cytomegalovirus exposure and HLA in healthy donors. The V segment lost 5 bases and the J segment 9 bases; nucleotides outside the gene matches: 6. Germline CDR1 reads SGHNT; CDR2 reads YENEEA. CDR3 length: 14 residues. PCR primers comprised 60 Vbeta and 13 Jbeta primers. Sequencing was performed with immunoSEQ multiplex PCR; in TCRdb, only in-frame clones are kept and a portion is missing. This sample has 100,000 to 150,000 clones; 75% to 85% occur once, and the top ten carry 1.9%. The sequencing sample was made of PBMCs. The sequence was collected from a man aged 45-65 years in good health and CMV-seronegative. The chain recombines TRBV11-3 with TRBJ2-1; TRBD2 matches 11 bases. CDR3 region: CASSPSGTSGEQFF. CDR3 nucleotides: TGTGCCAGCAGCCCCTCCGGGACTAGCGGTGAGCAGTTCTTC.